This T cell receptor beta chain derives from a study of Graves' ophthalmopathy and Graves' hyperthyroidism (dated by TCRdb to the late 2010s). Study-level background: Peripheral blood was collected at initial diagnosis, before any treatment. In total, 135 blood samples were TCR-sequenced: some 40 ophthalmopathy, some 72 hyperthyroidism and approximately 17 hyperthyroidism-to-ophthalmopathy patients. The independent validation cohort included approximately 19 hyperthyroidism patients plus 17 patients who later progressed from hyperthyroidism to ophthalmopathy. The study used signatures of the TCR beta repertoire to tell Graves' ophthalmopathy apart from Graves' hyperthyroidism and to predict which patients would progress to ophthalmopathy. To explore V-J signatures that separate ophthalmopathy from hyperthyroidism, a discovery set of about a hundred patients was enrolled, consisting of more than 40 with ophthalmopathy and roughly 60 with stable hyperthyroidism. In more than five hyperthyroidism patients, the T-cell repertoires found in thyroid tissue were compared with those found in blood. Following sampling, methimazole starting at 30 mg daily was administered to hyperthyroidism patients, and high-dose intravenous methylprednisolone was administered to ophthalmopathy patients.

For repertoire sequencing, TCR beta CDR3 regions were amplified from RNA transcripts. HTBI primers and the Qiagen OneStep RT-PCR kit were used in a first-round RT-PCR, which was followed by a second-round multiplex PCR, size selection and purification. Libraries were sequenced paired-end with 100 bp reads on an Illumina HiSeq2000. In the authors' own workflow: SOAPnuke was used for read processing, and reads with adapters, uncalled bases, a mean Phred below 15, or no exact constant-primer or identifier match were discarded. COPE v1.2.5 was used to merge high-quality paired reads. Each unique nucleotide sequence was treated as a clonotype, and MiTCR v1.1 was used to align the clonotypes to the IMGT TRB V, D and J references. The analysis was limited to V-J combinations with a frequency above 0.0001, which together covered roughly 99% of the repertoires. For each V-J combination, a TCR clonal expansion and chaos score was defined as F50 clonal expansion divided by the chaos observed in the TCRdist matrix. Welch's t-statistics and random forest were used to reduce the features to approximately 13 V-J combinations, which were then used as input to a naive Bayes classifier. The similarity between thyroid and blood repertoires was quantified using the Morisita-Horn index. TCRdb reprocessing: public reads trimmed at Q25 with fastp, clones called with MiXCR, in-frame beta chains kept. Rows with one shared CDR3 protein collapse into an entry with the most common genes and DNA. The V and J calls here are based on TCRdb, not the publication. Here the sample has roughly 400,000 distinct CDR3 sequences; about a sixth occur a single time. Of the sample, roughly 2.3% is held by the ten largest clones.

Points the paper makes about the study in general: Sample size was not statistically predetermined, and group allocation was not concealed from the investigators. The 13-signature model separated ophthalmopathy from stable hyperthyroidism with approximately 90% sensitivity and about 84% specificity in cross-validation, and 80%/75% in the test set. Most expanded thyroid clonotypes with frequency above 0.001 were also detected in blood, suggesting blood repertoires may reflect the thyroid immune response. In validation, the model predicted ophthalmopathy progression with 55% to 71% sensitivity and less than 80% specificity; more than ten predicted patients were CT-confirmed with GO in a median of approximately six months.

Notes on this clonotype: Its antigen is unknown. An end of the junction does not agree with germline; a read error may underlie this.

The CDR3 numbers 13 residues from cysteine through phenylalanine. Kept here is only the CDR3 DNA, which spans 39 bases and is read in frame from base 1. CDR1 MNHEY and CDR2 SVGEGT were looked up in the germline V gene. Stable hyperthyroidism was defined as no progression to ophthalmopathy within 18 months of follow-up. The hyperthyroidism patients were 18 to 65 years old and newly diagnosed, with a disease duration of less than 2 months. Anyone with other autoimmune diseases, uncontrolled infections, pregnancy or lactation was excluded from the study. Clinical symptoms, serum thyroxine, TRAb, thyroid ultrasound and orbital computed tomography were used for diagnosis. Using Ficoll-Paque density gradient centrifugation, PBMCs were isolated from about 10 ml of fresh peripheral blood. Trizol reagent was used to extract the total RNA, and its quality was then checked on an Agilent 2100 Bioanalyzer.

Source material: peripheral blood. The TCR comes from an adult woman with stable Graves' hyperthyroidism. The receptor chain draws on TRBV6-2 or TRBV6-3 and TRBJ2-7, with the D gene uncertain. CDR3 loop: CASSYCLGYDQYF. The DNA sequence is as follows: TGTGCCAGCAGTTACTGCTTGGGCTACGATCAGTACTTC.